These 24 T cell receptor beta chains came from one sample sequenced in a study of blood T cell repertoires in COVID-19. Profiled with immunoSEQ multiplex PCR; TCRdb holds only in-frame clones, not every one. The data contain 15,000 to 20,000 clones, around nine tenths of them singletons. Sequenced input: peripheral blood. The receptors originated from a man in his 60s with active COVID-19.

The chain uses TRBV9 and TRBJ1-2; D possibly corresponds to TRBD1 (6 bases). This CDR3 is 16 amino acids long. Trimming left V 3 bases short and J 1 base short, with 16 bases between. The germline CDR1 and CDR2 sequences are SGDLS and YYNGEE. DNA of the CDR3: TGTGCCAGCAGCGCACCCATGGACAGCTATAACTATGGCTACACCTTC. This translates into CASSAPMDSYNYGYTF.

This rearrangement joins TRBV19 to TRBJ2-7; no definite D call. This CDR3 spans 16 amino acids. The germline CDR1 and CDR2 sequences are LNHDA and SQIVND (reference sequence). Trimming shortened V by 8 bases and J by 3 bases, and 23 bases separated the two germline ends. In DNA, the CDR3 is TGTGCCAGTGCCACCCCAGGATCAATTCCTTTCTACGAGCAGTACGTC. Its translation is CASATPGSIPFYEQYV.

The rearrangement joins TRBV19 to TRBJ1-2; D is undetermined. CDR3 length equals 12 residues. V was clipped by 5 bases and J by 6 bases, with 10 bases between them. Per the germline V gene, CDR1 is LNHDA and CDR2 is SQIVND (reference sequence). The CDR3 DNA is TGTGCCAGTAGTCGCGTCCCGCATGGCTACACCTTC. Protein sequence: CASSRVPHGYTF.

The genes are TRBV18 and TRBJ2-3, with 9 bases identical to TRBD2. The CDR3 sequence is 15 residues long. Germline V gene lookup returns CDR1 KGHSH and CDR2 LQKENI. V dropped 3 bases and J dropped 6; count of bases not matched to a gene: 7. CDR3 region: CASSPAAGGPDTQYF. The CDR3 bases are TGTGCCAGCTCACCGGCGGCGGGGGGGCCGGATACGCAGTATTTT.

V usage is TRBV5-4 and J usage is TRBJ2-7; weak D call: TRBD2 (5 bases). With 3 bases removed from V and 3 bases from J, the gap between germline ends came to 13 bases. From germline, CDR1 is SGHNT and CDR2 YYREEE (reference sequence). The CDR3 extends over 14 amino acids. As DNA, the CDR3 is TGTGCCAGCAGCTCCCGGGTGGCGGGCTACGAGCAGTACGTC. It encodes CASSSRVAGYEQYV.

Written as DNA, the CDR3 is TGTGCCAGCACCCTTAGGGGGTCGGGACAGTCGATCCATGGCTACACCTTC. Amino acid sequence: CASTLRGSGQSIHGYTF. The chain has TRBV27 and TRBJ1-2; TRBD1 agrees at 7 bases. The CDR3 has 17 residues. Germline V lookup: CDR1 MNHEY, CDR2 SMNVEV (reference sequence). Trimming removed 7 bases from V and 6 bases from J; junction bases left unmatched: 20.

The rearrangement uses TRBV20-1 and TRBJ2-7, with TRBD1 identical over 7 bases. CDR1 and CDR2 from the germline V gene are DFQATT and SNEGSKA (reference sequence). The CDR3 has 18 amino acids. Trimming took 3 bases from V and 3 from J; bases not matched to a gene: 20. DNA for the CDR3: TGCAGTGCTAGTCCAACCGGGACAGTACCCCTTGGGGGCTACGAGCAGTACGTC. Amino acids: CSASPTGTVPLGGYEQYV.

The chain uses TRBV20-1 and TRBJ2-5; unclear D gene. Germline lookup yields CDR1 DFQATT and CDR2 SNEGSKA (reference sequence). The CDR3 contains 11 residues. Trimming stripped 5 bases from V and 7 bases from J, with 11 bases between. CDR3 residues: CSAEDGGTQYF. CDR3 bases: TGCAGTGCTGAGGATGGTGGGACCCAGTACTTC.

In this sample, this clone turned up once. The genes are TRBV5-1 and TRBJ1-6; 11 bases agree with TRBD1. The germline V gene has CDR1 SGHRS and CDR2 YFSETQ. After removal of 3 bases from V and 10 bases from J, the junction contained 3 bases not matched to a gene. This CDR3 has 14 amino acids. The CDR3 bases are TGCGCCAGCAGCTGGACAGGGGGCAACTCACCCCTCCACTTT. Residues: CASSWTGGNSPLHF.

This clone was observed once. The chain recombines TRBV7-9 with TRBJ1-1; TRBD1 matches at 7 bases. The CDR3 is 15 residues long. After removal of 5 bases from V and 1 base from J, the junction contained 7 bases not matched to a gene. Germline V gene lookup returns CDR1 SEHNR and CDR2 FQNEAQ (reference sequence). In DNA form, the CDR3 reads TGTGCCAGCAGCGCACTGTACAGGGGGAACACTGAAGCTTTCTTT. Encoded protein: CASSALYRGNTEAFF.

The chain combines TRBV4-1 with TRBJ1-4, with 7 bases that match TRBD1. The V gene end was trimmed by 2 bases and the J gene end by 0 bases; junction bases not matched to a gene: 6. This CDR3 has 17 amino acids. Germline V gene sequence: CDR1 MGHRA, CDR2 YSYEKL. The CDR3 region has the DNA TGCGCCAGCAGCCAACCATTCCAGGGGGCAACTAATGAAAAACTGTTTTTT. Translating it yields CASSQPFQGATNEKLFF.

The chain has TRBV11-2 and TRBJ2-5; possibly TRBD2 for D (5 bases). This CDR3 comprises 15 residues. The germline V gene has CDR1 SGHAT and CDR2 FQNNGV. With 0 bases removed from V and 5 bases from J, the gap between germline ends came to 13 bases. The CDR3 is CASSLDPGLVETQYF. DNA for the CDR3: TGTGCCAGCAGCTTAGATCCGGGGTTGGTGGAGACCCAGTACTTC.

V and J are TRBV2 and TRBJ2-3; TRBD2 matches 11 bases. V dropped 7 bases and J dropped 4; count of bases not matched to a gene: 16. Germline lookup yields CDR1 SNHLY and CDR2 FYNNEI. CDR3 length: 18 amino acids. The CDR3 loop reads CASTPGGLAGGGADTQYF. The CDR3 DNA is TGTGCCAGCACCCCGGGGGGGCTAGCGGGGGGTGGGGCAGATACGCAGTATTTT.

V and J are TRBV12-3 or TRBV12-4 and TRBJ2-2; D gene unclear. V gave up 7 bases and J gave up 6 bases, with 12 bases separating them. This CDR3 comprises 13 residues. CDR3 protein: CASTRGFAGELFF. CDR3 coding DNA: TGTGCCAGCACCCGCGGATTTGCCGGGGAGCTGTTTTTT.

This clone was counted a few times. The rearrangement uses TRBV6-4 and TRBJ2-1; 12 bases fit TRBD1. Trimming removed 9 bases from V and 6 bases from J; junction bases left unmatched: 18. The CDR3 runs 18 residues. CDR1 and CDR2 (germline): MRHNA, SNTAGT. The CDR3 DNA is TGTGCCAGGGTGGAGGAGAAACCGGGACAGGGGGCGGGCAATGAGCAGTTCTTC. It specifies CARVEEKPGQGAGNEQFF.

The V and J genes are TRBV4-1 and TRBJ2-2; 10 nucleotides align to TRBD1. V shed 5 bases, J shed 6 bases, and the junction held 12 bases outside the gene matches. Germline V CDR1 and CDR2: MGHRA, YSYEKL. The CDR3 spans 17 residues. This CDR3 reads CASSSFRDRGLAGELFF. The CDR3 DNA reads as TGCGCCAGCAGCTCCTTCCGGGACAGGGGTTTGGCCGGGGAGCTGTTTTTT.

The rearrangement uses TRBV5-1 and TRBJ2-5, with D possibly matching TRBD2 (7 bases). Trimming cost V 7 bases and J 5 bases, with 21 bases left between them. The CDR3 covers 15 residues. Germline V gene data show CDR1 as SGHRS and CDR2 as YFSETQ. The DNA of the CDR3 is TGCGCCAGCGGCGCGAGAGGGGGGGATTGGGAGACCCAGTACTTC. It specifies CASGARGGDWETQYF.

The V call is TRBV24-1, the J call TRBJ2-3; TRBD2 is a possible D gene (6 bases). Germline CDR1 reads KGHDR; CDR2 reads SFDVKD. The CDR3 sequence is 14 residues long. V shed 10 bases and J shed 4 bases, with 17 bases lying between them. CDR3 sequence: CATSRDSVPDTQYF. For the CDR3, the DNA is TGTGCCACTTCGCGGGACTCAGTCCCAGATACGCAGTATTTT.

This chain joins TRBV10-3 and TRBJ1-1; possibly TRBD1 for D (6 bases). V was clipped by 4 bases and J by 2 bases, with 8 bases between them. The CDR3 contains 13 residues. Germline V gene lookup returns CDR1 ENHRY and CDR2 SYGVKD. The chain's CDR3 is CAISGTDNTEAFF. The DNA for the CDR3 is TGTGCCATCAGTGGGACAGATAACACTGAAGCTTTCTTT.

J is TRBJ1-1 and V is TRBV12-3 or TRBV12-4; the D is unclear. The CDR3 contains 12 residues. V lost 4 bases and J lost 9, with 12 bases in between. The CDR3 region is CASSYQVLKAFF. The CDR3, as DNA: TGTGCCAGCAGTTACCAGGTTTTAAAAGCTTTCTTT.

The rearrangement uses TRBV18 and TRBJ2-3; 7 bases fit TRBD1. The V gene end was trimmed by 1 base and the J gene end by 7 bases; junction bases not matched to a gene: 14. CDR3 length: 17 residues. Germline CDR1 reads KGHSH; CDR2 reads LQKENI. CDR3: CASSPLLTRTGPNTQYF. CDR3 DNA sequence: TGTGCCAGCTCACCACTCTTGACGCGGACAGGACCAAATACGCAGTATTTT. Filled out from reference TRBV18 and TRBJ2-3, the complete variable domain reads NAGVMQNPRHLVRRRGQEARLRCSPMKGHSHVYWYRQLPEEGLKFMVYLQKENIIDESGMPKERFSAEFPKEGPSILRIQQVVRGDSAAYFCASSPLLTRTGPNTQYFGPGTRLTVL.

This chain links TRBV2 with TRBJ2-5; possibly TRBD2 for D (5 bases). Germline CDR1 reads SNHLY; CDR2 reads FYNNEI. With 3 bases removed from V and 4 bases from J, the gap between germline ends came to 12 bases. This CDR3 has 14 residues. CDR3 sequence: CASSEDLRRETQYF. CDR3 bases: TGTGCCAGCAGTGAGGACTTACGCCGAGAGACCCAGTACTTC.

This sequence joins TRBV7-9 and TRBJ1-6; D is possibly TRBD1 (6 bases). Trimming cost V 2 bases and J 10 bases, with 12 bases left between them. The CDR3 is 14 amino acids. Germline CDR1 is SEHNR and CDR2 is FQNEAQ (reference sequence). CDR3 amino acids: CASSLTPGDSPLHF. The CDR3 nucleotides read TGTGCCAGCAGCTTAACGCCAGGGGACTCACCCCTCCACTTT.

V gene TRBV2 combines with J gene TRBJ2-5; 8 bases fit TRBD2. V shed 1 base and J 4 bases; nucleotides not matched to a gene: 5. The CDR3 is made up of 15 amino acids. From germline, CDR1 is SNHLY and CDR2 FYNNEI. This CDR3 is CASSEDGTRGETQYF. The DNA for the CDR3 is TGTGCCAGCAGTGAAGACGGGACTAGGGGAGAGACCCAGTACTTC.